Many counts were recorded for the clone carrying this T cell receptor beta chain. What it binds is not known. Healthy adults negative for HIV, lacking recent acute infections or vaccinations, served as donors. The sorted-subset replicate PCRs were given about 200 ng DNA, which is some 29,000 T cell genomes. TCRdb's table, derived via immunoSEQ multiplex PCR, lists solely in-frame clones and lacks some. There are 900,000 to 1,200,000 clones in the sample; roughly 74% occur only once, and 0.61% lies in the top ten. This entry is derived from a study of shared clonotypes between healthy human individuals. Turning to the study itself: Donors had three CD4 naive, three CD4 memory, two CD8 naive and one CD8 memory plate apiece. The study's findings and limits: Clonotypes shared by all four sorted-subset donors had higher generation probabilities than non-shared clonotypes.

With V trimmed by 4 bases and J by 8 bases, 11 bases remained unmatched. Per germline, CDR1 SQVTM and CDR2 ANQGSEA. The CDR3 runs to 15 residues. The specimen sequenced was memory CD4+ T cells from PBMCs. Subset indicated: CD45RA-negative fraction. The J gene is TRBJ2-2, the V gene TRBV29-1, with 9 positions matching TRBD2. The sequence came from a man aged 18 to 30 in good health. Some clones in this sample may be carry-over from other donors' samples. DNA of the CDR3: TGCAGCGTTGGCGAAGCGGGAGGACGGTCTGGGGAGCTGTTTTTT. Residues: CSVGEAGGRSGELFF.